The 7 T cell receptor beta chains below come from one sample, sequenced in a study of glioma-infiltrating T cells. Amplification of TCR alpha and beta CDR3 regions from RNA used iRepertoire nested multiplex PCR. TCRdb reprocessed the multiplex PCR reads with MiXCR, giving one entry per CDR3 protein. In the table there are about 110,000 distinct CDR3 sequences, around 25% of which are singletons. The specimen was glioma tissue, nonneoplastic brain tissue, or PBMCs (not recorded which). The receptors come from a human donor with low-grade glioma or glioblastoma, undergoing nonglioma brain surgery, or in good health (not recorded which).

This clonotype was seen repeatedly, ten times or more. This chain links TRBV28 with TRBJ2-5, with no clear D. V was shortened by 2 bases and J by 1 base, with 8 bases between the two germline ends. This CDR3 spans 14 amino acids. Germline loops: CDR1 MDHEN, CDR2 SYDVKM. The CDR3 protein is CASSLIPSQETQYF. The CDR3 bases are TGTGCCAGCAGTTTAATCCCCAGCCAAGAGACCCAGTACTTC.

For this clonotype: A read error may account for a junction end that differs from germline. This chain joins TRBV15 and TRBJ1-3; D unclear. The CDR3 loop spans 13 amino acids. CDR1 is LNHNV, CDR2 YYDKDF, per germline (reference sequence). The CDR3 loop is CATSRPPRKTIYF. The CDR3 DNA sequence: TGTGCCACCAGCAGACCACCGCGAAAGACCATATATTTT.

The table lists this clonotype with many counts. This sequence joins TRBV27 and TRBJ1-1; 8 positions agree with TRBD1. The CDR3 totals 14 residues. Germline loops: CDR1 MNHEY, CDR2 SMNVEV (reference sequence). Germline trimming cut 0 bases from V and 10 bases from J; bases unmatched to any gene: 7. This CDR3 reads CASSLSGRGPRAFF. DNA for the CDR3: TGTGCCAGCAGTTTATCCGGCAGGGGGCCTCGAGCTTTCTTT.

This clonotype was observed at least ten times. V gene TRBV14 combines with J gene TRBJ2-7; possibly TRBD1 for D (5 bases). V was cut by 5 bases and J by 6 bases, with 14 bases left in between. The CDR3 covers 13 residues. Germline V gene lookup returns CDR1 SGHDN and CDR2 FVKESK. CDR3 protein: CASSVLDSSEQYF. The CDR3 bases are TGTGCCAGCAGCGTACTTGACAGTAGCGAGCAGTACTTC.

This clonotype was seen at least ten times. This rearrangement joins TRBV7-6 to TRBJ2-3; D is possibly TRBD1 (6 bases). The CDR3 is 13 amino acids. V was cut by 5 bases and J by 5 bases, with 11 bases left in between. Germline-derived CDR1 and CDR2 are SGHVS and FNYEAQ. This chain's CDR3 is CASSPWDKDTQYF. CDR3 sequence (DNA): TGTGCCAGCAGCCCTTGGGACAAAGATACGCAGTATTTT. Full variable domain (outside the CDR3, taken from reference TRBV7-6 and TRBJ2-3): GAGVSQSPRYKVTKRGQDVALRCDPISGHVSLYWYRQALGQGPEFLTYFNYEAQQDKSGLPNDRFSAERPEGSISTLTIQRTEQRDSAMYRCASSPWDKDTQYFGPGTRLTVL.

This clonotype was recorded at least ten times. This chain links TRBV2 with TRBJ1-2; 7 positions match TRBD1. The CDR3 is 13 amino acids. V shed 5 bases, J shed 8 bases, and the junction held 8 bases outside the gene matches. Germline V CDR1 and CDR2: SNHLY, FYNNEI. The CDR3 DNA is TGTGCCAGCAGTCAGGACAGGACCAGGGGCTACACCTTC. It encodes CASSQDRTRGYTF. The full variable domain, rest sourced from reference TRBV2 and TRBJ1-2, is EPEVTQTPSHQVTQMGQEVILRCVPISNHLYFYWYRQILGQKVEFLVSFYNNEISEKSEIFDDQFSVERPDGSNFTLKIRSTKLEDSAMYFCASSQDRTRGYTFGSGTRLTVV.

This clonotype was counted ten times or more. The chain carries TRBV28 and TRBJ1-3; 7 bases are shared with TRBD1. The CDR3 covers 14 residues. J was trimmed by 0 bases and V by 6 bases; bases with no gene match: 2. In germline, CDR1 is MDHEN, CDR2 SYDVKM. The CDR3 DNA reads TGTGCCAGCAGCCCAGGGGGCTCTGGAAACACCATATATTTT. Its translation is CASSPGGSGNTIYF. The variable domain in full, completed from reference TRBV28 and TRBJ1-3, reads DVKVTQSSRYLVKRTGEKVFLECVQDMDHENMFWYRQDPGLGLRLIYFSYDVKMKEKGDIPEGYSVSREKKERFSLILESASTNQTSMYLCASSPGGSGNTIYFGEGSWLTVV.